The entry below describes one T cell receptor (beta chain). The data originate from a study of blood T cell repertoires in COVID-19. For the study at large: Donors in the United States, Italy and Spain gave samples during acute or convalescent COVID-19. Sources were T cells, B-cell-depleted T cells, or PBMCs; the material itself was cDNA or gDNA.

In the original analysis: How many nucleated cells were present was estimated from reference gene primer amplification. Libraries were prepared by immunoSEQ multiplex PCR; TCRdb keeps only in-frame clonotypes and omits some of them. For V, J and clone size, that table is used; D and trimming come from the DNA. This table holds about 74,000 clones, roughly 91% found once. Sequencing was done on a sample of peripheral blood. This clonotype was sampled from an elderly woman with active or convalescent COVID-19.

The CDR3, as DNA: TGTGCCAGCAGCCAAGAACCCTTCAACTCTTACGAGCAGTACTTC. It is translated as CASSQEPFNSYEQYF. The chain employs TRBV3-1 (or the pseudogene TRBV3-2) and TRBJ2-7, with D unclear. V shed 0 bases and J shed 4 bases, with 13 bases lying between them. There are 15 residues in the CDR3. Germline assignment: CDR1 LGHDT and CDR2 YNNKEL (reference sequence).